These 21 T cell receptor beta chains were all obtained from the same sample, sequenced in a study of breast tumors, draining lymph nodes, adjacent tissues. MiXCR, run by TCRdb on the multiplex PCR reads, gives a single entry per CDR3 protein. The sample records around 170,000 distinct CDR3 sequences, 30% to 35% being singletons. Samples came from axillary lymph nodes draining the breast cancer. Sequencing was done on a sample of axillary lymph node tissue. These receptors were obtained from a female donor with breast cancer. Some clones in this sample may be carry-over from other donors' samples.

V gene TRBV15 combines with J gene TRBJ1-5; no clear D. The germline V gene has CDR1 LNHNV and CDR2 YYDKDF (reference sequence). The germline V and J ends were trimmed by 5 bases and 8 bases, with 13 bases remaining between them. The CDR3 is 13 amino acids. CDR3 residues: CATSGVSSEPQHF. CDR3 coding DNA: TGTGCCACCAGCGGAGTTTCTAGTGAGCCCCAGCATTTT.

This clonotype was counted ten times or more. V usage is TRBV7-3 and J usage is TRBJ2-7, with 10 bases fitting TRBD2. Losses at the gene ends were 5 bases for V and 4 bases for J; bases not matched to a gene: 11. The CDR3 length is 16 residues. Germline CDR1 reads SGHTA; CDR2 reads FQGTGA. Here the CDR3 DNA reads TGTGCCAGCAGCCCTGGGGCTAGCGGGAGCATATACGAGCAGTACTTC. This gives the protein CASSPGASGSIYEQYF.

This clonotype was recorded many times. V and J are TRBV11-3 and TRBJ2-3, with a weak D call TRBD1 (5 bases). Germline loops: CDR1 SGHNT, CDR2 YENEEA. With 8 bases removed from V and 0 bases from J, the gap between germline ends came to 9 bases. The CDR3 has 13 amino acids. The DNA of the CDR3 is TGTGCCAGCGACAGTCCTAGCACAGATACGCAGTATTTT. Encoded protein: CASDSPSTDTQYF.

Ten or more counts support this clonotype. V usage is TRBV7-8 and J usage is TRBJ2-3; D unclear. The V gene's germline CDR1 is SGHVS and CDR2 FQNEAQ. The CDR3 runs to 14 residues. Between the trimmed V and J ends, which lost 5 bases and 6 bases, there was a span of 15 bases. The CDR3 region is CASSTRPPQDTQYF. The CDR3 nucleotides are TGTGCCAGCAGCACCCGCCCACCCCAGGATACGCAGTATTTT.

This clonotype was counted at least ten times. In nucleotides, the CDR3 is TGCAGCGCCCATCGGTGGGACAGGGACACTGAAGCTTTCTTT. Translation gives CSAHRWDRDTEAFF. This rearrangement joins TRBV29-1 to TRBJ1-1; TRBD1 matches 9 bases. CDR1 is SQVTM, CDR2 ANQGSEA, per germline. V gave up 7 bases and J gave up 3 bases; unmatched junction bases: 9. The CDR3 has 14 amino acids.

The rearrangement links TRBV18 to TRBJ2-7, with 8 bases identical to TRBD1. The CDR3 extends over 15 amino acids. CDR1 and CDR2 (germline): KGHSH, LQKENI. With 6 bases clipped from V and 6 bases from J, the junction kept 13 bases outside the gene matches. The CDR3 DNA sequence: TGTGCCAGCTCTCCTCCCTGGACAGGGAAATGCGAGCAGTACTTC. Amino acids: CASSPPWTGKCEQYF.

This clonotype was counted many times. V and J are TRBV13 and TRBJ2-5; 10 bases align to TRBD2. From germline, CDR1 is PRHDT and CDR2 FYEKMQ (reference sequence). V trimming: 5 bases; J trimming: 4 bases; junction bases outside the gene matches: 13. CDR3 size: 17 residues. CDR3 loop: CASSPLSLAGEGETQYF. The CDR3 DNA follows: TGTGCCAGCAGCCCTTTGAGCCTAGCGGGGGAGGGAGAGACCCAGTACTTC.

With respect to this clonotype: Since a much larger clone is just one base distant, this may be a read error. As DNA, the CDR3 is TGTGCCAGCTCGAGGGACAGAATAGATGCGCAGTATTTT. This encodes CASSRDRIDAQYF. The V gene is TRBV18, the J gene TRBJ2-3; 7 bases agree with TRBD1. The CDR3 sequence is 13 residues long. Germline V CDR1 and CDR2: KGHSH, LQKENI.

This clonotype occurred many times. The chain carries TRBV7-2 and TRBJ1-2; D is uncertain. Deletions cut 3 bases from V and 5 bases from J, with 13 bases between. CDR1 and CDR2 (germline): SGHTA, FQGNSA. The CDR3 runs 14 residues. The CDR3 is CASSFETLMYGYTF. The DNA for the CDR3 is TGTGCCAGCAGCTTTGAGACATTGATGTATGGCTACACCTTC.

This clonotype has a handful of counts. The CDR3 DNA reads as TGTGCCAGCAGTGTAGGGACAGGTATGGGGAATGAGCAGTTCTTC. Its translation is CASSVGTGMGNEQFF. The chain joins TRBV6-5 to TRBJ2-1, with TRBD1 matching 8 bases. The CDR3 totals 15 residues. In germline, CDR1 is MNHEY, CDR2 SVGAGI. The V and J ends lost 5 bases and 7 bases, in that order; junction bases with no gene match: 10.

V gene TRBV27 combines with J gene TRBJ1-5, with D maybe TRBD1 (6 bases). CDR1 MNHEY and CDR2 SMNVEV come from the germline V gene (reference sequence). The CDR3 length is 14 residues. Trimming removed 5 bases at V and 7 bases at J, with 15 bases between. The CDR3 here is CASSLQGSGQPQHF. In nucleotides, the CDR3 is TGTGCCAGCAGTCTTCAGGGGAGCGGCCAGCCCCAGCATTTT.

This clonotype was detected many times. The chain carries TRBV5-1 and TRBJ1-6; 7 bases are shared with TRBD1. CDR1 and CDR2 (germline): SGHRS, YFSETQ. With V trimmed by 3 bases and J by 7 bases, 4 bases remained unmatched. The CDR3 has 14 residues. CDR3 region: CASSSGQPNSPLHF. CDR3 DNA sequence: TGCGCCAGCAGCTCGGGACAGCCCAATTCACCCCTCCACTTT. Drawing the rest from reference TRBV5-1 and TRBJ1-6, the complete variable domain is KAGVTQTPRYLIKTRGQQVTLSCSPISGHRSVSWYQQTPGQGLQFLFEYFSETQRNKGNFPGRFSGRQFSNSRSEMNVSTLELGDSALYLCASSSGQPNSPLHFGNGTRLTVT.

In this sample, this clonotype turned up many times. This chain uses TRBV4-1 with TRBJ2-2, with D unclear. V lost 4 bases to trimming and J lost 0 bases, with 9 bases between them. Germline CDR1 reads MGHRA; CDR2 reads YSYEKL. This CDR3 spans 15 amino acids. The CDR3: CASSLATTNTGELFF. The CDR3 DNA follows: TGCGCCAGCAGCCTAGCTACGACGAACACCGGGGAGCTGTTTTTT.

CDR3 DNA sequence: TGCAGCGTTGAAGATCAGGGCGGGTTAGAGACCCAGTACTTC. Encoded protein: CSVEDQGGLETQYF. This sequence joins TRBV29-1 and TRBJ2-5; D may correspond to TRBD1 or TRBD2 (5 bases each). Germline V lookup: CDR1 SQVTM, CDR2 ANQGSEA. CDR3 length equals 14 residues. Trimming took 0 bases from V and 4 from J, leaving 12 bases between them.

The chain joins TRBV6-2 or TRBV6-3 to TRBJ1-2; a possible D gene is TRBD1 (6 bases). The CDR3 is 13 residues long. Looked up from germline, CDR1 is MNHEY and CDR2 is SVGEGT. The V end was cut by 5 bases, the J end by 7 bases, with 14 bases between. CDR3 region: CASSQTGGCGYTF. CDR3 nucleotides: TGTGCCAGCAGTCAGACAGGTGGCTGTGGCTACACCTTC.

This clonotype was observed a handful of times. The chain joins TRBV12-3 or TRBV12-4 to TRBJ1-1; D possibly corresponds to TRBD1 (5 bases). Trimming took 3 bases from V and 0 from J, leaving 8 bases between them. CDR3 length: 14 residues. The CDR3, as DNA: TGTGCCAGCAGTTTCGGGGCCATGAACACTGAAGCTTTCTTT. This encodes CASSFGAMNTEAFF.

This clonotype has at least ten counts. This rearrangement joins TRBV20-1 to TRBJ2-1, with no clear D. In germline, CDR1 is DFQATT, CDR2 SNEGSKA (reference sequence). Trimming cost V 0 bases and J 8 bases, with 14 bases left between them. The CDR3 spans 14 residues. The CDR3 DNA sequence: TGCAGTGCTAGAGATGTCAGTGAGGCAGATGAGCAGTTCTTC. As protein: CSARDVSEADEQFF.

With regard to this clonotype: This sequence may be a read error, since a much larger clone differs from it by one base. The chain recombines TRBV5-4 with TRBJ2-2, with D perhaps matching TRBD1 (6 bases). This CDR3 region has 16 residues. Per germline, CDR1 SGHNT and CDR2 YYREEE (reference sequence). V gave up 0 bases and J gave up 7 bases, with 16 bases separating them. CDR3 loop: CASSLDAGVAGGELFF. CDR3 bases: TGTGCCAGCAGCTTGGATGCAGGGGTTGCTGGCGGGGAGCTGTTTTTT.

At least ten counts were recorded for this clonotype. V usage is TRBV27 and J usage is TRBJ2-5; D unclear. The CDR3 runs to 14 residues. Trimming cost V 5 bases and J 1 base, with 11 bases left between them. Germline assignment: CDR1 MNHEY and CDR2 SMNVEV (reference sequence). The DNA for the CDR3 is TGTGCCAGCAGTCCCTTAAATTCCCAAGAGACCCAGTACTTC. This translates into CASSPLNSQETQYF.

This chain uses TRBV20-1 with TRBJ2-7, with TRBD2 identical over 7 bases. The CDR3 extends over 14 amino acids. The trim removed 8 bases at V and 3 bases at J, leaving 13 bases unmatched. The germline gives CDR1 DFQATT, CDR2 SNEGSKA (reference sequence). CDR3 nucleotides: TGCAGTTATGCAACCGGGACTACCAACTACGAGCAGTACTTC. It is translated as CSYATGTTNYEQYF.

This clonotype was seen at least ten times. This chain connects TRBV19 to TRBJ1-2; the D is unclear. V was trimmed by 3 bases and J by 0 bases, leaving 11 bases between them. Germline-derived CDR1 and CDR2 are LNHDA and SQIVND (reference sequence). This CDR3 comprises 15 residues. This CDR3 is CASSIVWRTNYGYTF. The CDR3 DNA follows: TGTGCCAGTAGTATCGTATGGCGGACTAACTATGGCTACACCTTC. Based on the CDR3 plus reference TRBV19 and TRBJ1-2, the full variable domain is DGGITQSPKYLFRKEGQNVTLSCEQNLNHDAMYWYRQDPGQGLRLIYYSQIVNDFQKGDIAEGYSVSREKKESFPLTVTSAQKNPTAFYLCASSIVWRTNYGYTFGSGTRLTVV.